Listed here is a single T cell receptor (beta chain). CDR3 size: 14 residues. V lost 5 bases and J 1 base, leaving 11 bases between the germline ends. In germline, CDR1 is ENHRY, CDR2 SYGVKD. Generated by immunoSEQ multiplex PCR, the TCRdb table keeps only in-frame clones and is missing some. The profile shows tens of thousands of clones, 92% of them singletons. The data originate from a study of T cell changes during pregnancy in multiple sclerosis. The chain is built from TRBV10-3 and TRBJ1-1; D uncertain. Sequences were derived from peripheral blood, sampled in the first trimester of pregnancy. The receptor's source is a female donor in good health, enrolled as a control in a pregnancy study. In nucleotides, the CDR3 is TGTGCCATCAGTACTGATTTGAGGAACACTGAAGCTTTCTTT. The encoded protein is CAISTDLRNTEAFF.